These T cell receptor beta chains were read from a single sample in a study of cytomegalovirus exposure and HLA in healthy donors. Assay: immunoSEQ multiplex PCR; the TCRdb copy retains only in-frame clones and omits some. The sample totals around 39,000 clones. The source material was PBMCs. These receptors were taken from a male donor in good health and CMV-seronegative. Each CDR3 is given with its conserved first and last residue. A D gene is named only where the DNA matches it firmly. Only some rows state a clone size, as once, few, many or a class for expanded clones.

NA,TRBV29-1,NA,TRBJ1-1,TGCAGCGTCGGGGGACTAAGGGGCGGCGCTGAAGCTTTCTTT,CSVGGLRGGAEAFF
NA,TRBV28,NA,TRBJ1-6,TGTGCCAGCATTACAGGAGGGAGTAATTCACCCCTCCACTTT,CASITGGSNSPLHF
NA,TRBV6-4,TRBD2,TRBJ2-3,TGTGCCAGCAGTGTCACTAGCGGGGGGGCAGATACGCAGTATTTT,CASSVTSGGADTQYF
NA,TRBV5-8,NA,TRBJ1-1,TGTGCCAGCAGCCCGGGACTGACAACTGAAGCTTTCTTT,CASSPGLTTEAFF
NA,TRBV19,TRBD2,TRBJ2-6,TGTGCCAGTAGTACCCTAGCGGGCGCTGGGGCCAACGTCCTGACTTTC,CASSTLAGAGANVLTF
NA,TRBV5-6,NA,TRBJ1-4,TGTGCCAGCAGCTCCGGGACACGTAATGAAAAACTGTTTTTT,CASSSGTRNEKLFF
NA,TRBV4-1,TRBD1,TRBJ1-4,TGCGCCAGCCGCACAGGGGTAACTAATGAAAAACTGTTTTTT,CASRTGVTNEKLFF
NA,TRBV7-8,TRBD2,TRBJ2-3,TGTGCCAGCAGCCCCACTAGCGGGGGGGAGACAGATACGCAGTATTTT,CASSPTSGGETDTQYF
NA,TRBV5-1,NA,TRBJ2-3,TGCGCCAGCAGCTTGGGTAGGGCGGGGAACACAGATACGCAGTATTTT,CASSLGRAGNTDTQYF
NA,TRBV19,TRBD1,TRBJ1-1,TGTGCCAGTAGCCACAGGGGGGCTTTTGAAGCTTTCTTT,CASSHRGAFEAFF
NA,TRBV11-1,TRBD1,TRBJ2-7,TGTGCCAGCAGCTTTGACAGGGTCTACGAGCAGTACTTC,CASSFDRVYEQYF
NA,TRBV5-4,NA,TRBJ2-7,TGTGCCAGCAGCTTCGGAGCTGAGCAGTACTTC,CASSFGAEQYF
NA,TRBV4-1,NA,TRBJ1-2,TGCGCCAGCAGCCAAGGGGGCAGCTATGGCTACACCTTC,CASSQGGSYGYTF
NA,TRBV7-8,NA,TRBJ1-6,TGTGCCAGCTCTCCTAGCGGGGGTGGTAATTCACCCCTCCACTTT,CASSPSGGGNSPLHF
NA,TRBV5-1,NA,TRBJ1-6,TGCGCCAGCAGCGCCTCTCCGGGGAGGAATTCACCCCTCCACTTT,CASSASPGRNSPLHF
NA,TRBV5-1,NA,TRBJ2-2,TGCGCCAGCACGTTGGGCACGAACACCGGGGAGCTGTTTTTT,CASTLGTNTGELFF
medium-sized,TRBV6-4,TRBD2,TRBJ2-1,TGTGCCAGCAGTGAAACCGGGACTAGCGGGGGTGATGAGCAGTTCTTC,CASSETGTSGGDEQFF
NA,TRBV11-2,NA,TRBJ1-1,TGTGCCAGCAGCTTAGATCGTGGGAGGGGGGTAGGAGACACTGAAGCTTTCTTT,CASSLDRGRGVGDTEAFF